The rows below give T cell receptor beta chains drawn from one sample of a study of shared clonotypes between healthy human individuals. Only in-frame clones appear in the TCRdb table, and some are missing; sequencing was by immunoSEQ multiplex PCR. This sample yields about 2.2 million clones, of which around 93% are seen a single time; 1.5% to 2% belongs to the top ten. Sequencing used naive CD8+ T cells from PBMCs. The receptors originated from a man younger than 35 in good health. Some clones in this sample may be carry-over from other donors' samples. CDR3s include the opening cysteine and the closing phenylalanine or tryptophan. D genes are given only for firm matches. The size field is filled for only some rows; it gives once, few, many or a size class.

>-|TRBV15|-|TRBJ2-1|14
TGTGCCACCAGCGGCCGAAGGTCTGGCAATGAGCAGTTCTTC
CATSGRRSGNEQFF
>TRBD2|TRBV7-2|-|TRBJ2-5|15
TGTGCCAGCAGCTTCGGACTAGCGGGAGCGGAGACCCAGTACTTC
CASSFGLAGAETQYF
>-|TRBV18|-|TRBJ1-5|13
TGTGCCAGCTCAGCAGGGTCTATCCAGCCCCAGCATTTT
CASSAGSIQPQHF
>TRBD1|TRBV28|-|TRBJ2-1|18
TGTGCCAGCAGTTTGAGGGGTACCGGGACAGGGGGCGGGTATGAGCAGTTCTTC
CASSLRGTGTGGGYEQFF
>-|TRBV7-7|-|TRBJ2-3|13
TGTGCCAGCAGCGACCGGGGAACAGATACGCAGTATTTT
CASSDRGTDTQYF
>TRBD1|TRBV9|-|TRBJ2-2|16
TGTGCCAGCAGCGTAGGCAGGGGGATGGGCACCGGGGAGCTGTTTTTT
CASSVGRGMGTGELFF
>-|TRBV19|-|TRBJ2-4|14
TGTGCCAGTAGTCCGCTCGGAGCCAAAAACATTCAGTACTTC
CASSPLGAKNIQYF
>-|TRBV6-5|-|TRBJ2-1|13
TGTGCCAGCAGCCTAGGGCGGTCCGGTGAGCAGTTCTTC
CASSLGRSGEQFF
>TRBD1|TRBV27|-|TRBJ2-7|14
TGTGCCAGCAGTTTATCGGCCAGGGGGCTCGAGCAGTACTTC
CASSLSARGLEQYF
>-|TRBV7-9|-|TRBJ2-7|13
TGTGCCAGCAGCTTAGGGCAGCTTTACGAGCAGTACTTC
CASSLGQLYEQYF
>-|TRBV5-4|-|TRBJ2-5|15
TGTGCCAGCAGCTTAAGTGGGGTGGGCCAAGAGACCCAGTACTTC
CASSLSGVGQETQYF
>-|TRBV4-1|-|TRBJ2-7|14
TGCGCCAGCAGCCTGCGGACATCCTCCTACGAGCAGTACTTC
CASSLRTSSYEQYF
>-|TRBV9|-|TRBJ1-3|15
TGTGCCAGCAGCGCACAGGATACCTCTGGAAACACCATATATTTT
CASSAQDTSGNTIYF
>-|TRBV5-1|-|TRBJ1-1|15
TGCGCCAGCAGCTTGCCCCCTCAGGGGAACACTGAAGCTTTCTTT
CASSLPPQGNTEAFF
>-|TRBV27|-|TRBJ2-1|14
TGTGCCAGCAGTTACGGTTTTAGTCGGCTCTCAGAACTCTTC
CASSYGFSRLSELF
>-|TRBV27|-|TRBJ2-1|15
TGTGCCAGCAGTCCCGGGGGTCGCGCTGGGGATGAGCAGTTCTTC
CASSPGGRAGDEQFF
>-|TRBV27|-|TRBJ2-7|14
TGTGCCAGCAGTTTCTCCGATAACGGCTACGAGCAGTACTTC
CASSFSDNGYEQYF
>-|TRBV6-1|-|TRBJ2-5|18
TGTGCCAGCATTGATATGGCAGTAACTTTTAACCCACAAGAGACCCAGTACTTC
CASIDMAVTFNPQETQYF
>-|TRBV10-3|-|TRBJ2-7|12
TGTGCCGCCCGGGTGGGGGGCGGCGAGCAGTACTTC
CAARVGGGEQYF
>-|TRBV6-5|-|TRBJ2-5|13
TGTGCCAGCAGTTACTCGACACAAGAGACCCAGTACTTC
CASSYSTQETQYF
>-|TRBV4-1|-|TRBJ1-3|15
TGCGCCAGCAGCCAAGATCCCGCCTCTGGAAACACCATATATTTT
CASSQDPASGNTIYF
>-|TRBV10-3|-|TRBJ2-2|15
TGTGCCATCAGTGAGAGTGGGAGTCGAACCGGGGAGCTGTTTTTT
CAISESGSRTGELFF
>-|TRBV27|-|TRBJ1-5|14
TGTGCCAGCAGTTTGCCAGGGAGAGATCAGCCCCAGCATTTT
CASSLPGRDQPQHF
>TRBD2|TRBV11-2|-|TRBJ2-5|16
TGTGCCAGCAGCTTAGAATGGACTAGCCGCCGAGAGACCCAGTACTTC
CASSLEWTSRRETQYF
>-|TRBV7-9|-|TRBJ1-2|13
TGTGCCAGCAGCTTAGAAACGGGATATGGCTACACCTTC
CASSLETGYGYTF
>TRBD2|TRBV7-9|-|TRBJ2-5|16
TGTGCCAGCAGCCTCCCCATCAGCGGGAGAAAGGAGACCCAGTACTTC
CASSLPISGRKETQYF
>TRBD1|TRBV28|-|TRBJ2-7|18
TGTGCCAGCAGCACTCGTAGCTTGGACAGGATCTTCGGATACGAGCAGTACTTC
CASSTRSLDRIFGYEQYF
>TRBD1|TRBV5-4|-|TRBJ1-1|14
TGTGCCAGCAGCTTTAGGGGGACAGGAACGGAAGCTTTCTTT
CASSFRGTGTEAFF
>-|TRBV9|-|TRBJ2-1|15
TGTGCCAGCAGCGTAGGGGCAGCGACATACAATGAGCAGTTCTTC
CASSVGAATYNEQFF
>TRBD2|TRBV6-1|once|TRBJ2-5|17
TGTGCCAGCAGTGAAGAGTTCGGGAGGGCCCGCCAAGAGACCCAGTACTTC
CASSEEFGRARQETQYF
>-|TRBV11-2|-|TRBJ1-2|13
TGTGCCAGCAGCTTAGGACCACCGTATGGCTACACCTTC
CASSLGPPYGYTF
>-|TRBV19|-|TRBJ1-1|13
TGTGCCAGTAGTGCATGGGTGAACACTGAAGCTTTCTTT
CASSAWVNTEAFF
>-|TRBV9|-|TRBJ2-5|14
TGTGCCAGCAGCGTAGCTCCCCGTACGGAGACCCAGTACTTC
CASSVAPRTETQYF
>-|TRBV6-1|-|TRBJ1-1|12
TGTGCCAGCAGCGATACCGTAAATGAAGCTTTCTTT
CASSDTVNEAFF
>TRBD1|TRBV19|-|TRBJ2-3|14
TGTGCCATTTCCGGGACAGGGAACACAGATACGCAGTATTTT
CAISGTGNTDTQYF
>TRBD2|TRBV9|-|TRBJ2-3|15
TGTGCCAGCAGCGCCATAGCGGGATGGGGAGATACGCAGTATTTT
CASSAIAGWGDTQYF
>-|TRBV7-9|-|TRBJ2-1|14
TGTGCCAGCAATCGGGGGAGCTCCTACAATGAGCAGTTCTTC
CASNRGSSYNEQFF